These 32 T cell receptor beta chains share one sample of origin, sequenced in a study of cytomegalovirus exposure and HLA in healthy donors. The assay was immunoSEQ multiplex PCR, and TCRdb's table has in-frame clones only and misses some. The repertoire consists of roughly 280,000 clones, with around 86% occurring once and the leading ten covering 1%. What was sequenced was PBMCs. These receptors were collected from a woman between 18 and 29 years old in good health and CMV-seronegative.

The CDR3 DNA is TGTGCCATCAGTGAGTCAGCTAGCGGGGGGCGGAACACCGGGGAGCTGTTTTTT. Encoded protein: CAISESASGGRNTGELFF. The chain joins TRBV10-3 to TRBJ2-2; 11 bases fit TRBD2. The CDR3 is 18 residues long. Per germline, CDR1 ENHRY and CDR2 SYGVKD. The J segment lost 1 base and the V segment lost 0 bases, leaving 4 bases of the junction unmatched.

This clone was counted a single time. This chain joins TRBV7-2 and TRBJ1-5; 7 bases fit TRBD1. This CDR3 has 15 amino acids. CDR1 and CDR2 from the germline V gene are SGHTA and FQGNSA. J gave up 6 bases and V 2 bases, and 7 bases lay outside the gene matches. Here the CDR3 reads CASSLSGTGVQPQHF. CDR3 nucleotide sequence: TGTGCCAGCAGCTTATCCGGCACAGGGGTTCAGCCCCAGCATTTT.

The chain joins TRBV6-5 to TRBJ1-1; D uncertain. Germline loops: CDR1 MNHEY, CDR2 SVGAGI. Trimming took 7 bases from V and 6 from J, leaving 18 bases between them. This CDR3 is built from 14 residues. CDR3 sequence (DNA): TGTGCCAGCACCTCACGGTGGGCGGGCGCTGAAGCTTTCTTT. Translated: CASTSRWAGAEAFF.

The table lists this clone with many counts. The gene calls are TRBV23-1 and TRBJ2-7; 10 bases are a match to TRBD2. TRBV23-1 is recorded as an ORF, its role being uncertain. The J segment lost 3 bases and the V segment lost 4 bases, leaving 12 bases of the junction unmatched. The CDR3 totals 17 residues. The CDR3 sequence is CASSRSPSGSKVYEQYF. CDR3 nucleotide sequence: TGCGCCAGCAGTCGGTCGCCTAGCGGGAGCAAAGTCTACGAGCAGTACTTC.

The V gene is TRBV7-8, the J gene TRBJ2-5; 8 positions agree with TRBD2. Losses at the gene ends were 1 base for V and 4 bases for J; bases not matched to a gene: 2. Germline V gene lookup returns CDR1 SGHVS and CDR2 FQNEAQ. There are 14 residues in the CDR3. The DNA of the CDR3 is TGTGCCAGCAGCTTAGGGGCGGGGGGAGAGACCCAGTACTTC. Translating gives CASSLGAGGETQYF.

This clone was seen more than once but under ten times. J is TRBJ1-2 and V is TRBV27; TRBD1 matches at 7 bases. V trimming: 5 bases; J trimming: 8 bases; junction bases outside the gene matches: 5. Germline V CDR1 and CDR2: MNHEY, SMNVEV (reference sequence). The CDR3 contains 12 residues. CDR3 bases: TGTGCCAGCAGTGCGACAGGGTACGGCTACACCTTC. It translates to CASSATGYGYTF.

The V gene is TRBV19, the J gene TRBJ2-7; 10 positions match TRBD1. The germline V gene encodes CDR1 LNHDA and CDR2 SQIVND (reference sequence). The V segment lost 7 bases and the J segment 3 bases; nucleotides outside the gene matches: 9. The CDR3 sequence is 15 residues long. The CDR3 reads CASKLSDRGFYEQYF. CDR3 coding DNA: TGTGCCAGTAAACTATCGGACAGGGGGTTCTACGAGCAGTACTTC. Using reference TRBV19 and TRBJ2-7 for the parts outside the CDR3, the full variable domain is DGGITQSPKYLFRKEGQNVTLSCEQNLNHDAMYWYRQDPGQGLRLIYYSQIVNDFQKGDIAEGYSVSREKKESFPLTVTSAQKNPTAFYLCASKLSDRGFYEQYFGPGTRLTVT.

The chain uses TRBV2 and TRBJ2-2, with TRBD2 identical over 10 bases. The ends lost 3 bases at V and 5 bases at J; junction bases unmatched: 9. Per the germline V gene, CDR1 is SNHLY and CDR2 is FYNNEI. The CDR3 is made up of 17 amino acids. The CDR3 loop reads CASSDPAGGLRTGELFF. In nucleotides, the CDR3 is TGTGCCAGCAGTGACCCAGCGGGGGGGCTCAGAACCGGGGAGCTGTTTTTT.

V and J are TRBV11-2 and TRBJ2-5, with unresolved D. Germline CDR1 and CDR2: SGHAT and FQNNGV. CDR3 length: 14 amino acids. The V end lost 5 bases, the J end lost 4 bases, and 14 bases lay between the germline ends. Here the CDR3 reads CASSLKLVGETQYF. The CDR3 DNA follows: TGTGCCAGCAGCCTCAAACTGGTCGGAGAGACCCAGTACTTC.

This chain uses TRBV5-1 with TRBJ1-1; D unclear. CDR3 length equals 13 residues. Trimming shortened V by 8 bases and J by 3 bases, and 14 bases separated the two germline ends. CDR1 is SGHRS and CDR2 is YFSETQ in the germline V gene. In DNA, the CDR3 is TGCGCCAGTTCCACCCAGGAGGACACTGAAGCTTTCTTT. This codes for CASSTQEDTEAFF.

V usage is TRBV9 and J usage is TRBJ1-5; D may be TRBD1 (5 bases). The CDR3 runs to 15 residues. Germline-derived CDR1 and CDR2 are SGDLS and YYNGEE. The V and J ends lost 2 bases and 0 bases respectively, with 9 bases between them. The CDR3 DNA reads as TGTGCCAGCAGCGTTGGGGCTATTAGCAATCAGCCCCAGCATTTT. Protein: CASSVGAISNQPQHF. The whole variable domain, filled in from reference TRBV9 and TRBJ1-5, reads DSGVTQTPKHLITATGQRVTLRCSPRSGDLSVYWYQQSLDQGLQFLIQYYNGEERAKGNILERFSAQQFPDLHSELNLSSLELGDSALYFCASSVGAISNQPQHFGDGTRLSIL.

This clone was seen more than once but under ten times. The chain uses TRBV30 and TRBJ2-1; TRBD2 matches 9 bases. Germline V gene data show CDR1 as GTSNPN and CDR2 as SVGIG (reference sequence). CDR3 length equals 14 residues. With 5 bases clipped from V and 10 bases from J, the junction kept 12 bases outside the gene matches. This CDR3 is CAWRGSGSRTEQFF. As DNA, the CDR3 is TGTGCCTGGCGGGGTAGCGGGAGCAGGACGGAGCAGTTCTTC.

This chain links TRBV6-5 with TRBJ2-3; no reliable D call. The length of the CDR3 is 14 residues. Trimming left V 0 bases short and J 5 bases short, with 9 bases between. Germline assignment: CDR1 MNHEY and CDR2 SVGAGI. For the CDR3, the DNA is TGTGCCAGCAGTTACTCCGTCGGTCGAGATACGCAGTATTTT. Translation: CASSYSVGRDTQYF.

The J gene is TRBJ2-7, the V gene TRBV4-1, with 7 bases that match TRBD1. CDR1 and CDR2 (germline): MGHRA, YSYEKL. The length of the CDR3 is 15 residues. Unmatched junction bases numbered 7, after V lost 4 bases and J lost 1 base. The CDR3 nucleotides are TGCGCCAGCAGCCTATTTCCGGGACAGTCCTACGAGCAGTACTTC. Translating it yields CASSLFPGQSYEQYF.

The DNA for the CDR3 is TGTGCCAGCAGTTCCTACCTGTACGAGCAGTACTTC. Translated: CASSSYLYEQYF. The rearrangement links TRBV28 to TRBJ2-7; no firm D call. This CDR3 has 12 amino acids. Germline V lookup: CDR1 MDHEN, CDR2 SYDVKM. Trimming took off 4 bases at V and 4 bases at J, with 8 bases between the two ends.

The CDR3 protein is CASSFRTRGQETQYF. The CDR3 DNA is TGCGCCAGCAGCTTTAGGACTAGAGGGCAAGAGACCCAGTACTTC. The chain recombines TRBV5-1 with TRBJ2-5; 7 nucleotides align to TRBD2. The germline gives CDR1 SGHRS, CDR2 YFSETQ. The CDR3 contains 15 residues. V lost 2 bases and J lost 2; bases outside the gene matches: 6.

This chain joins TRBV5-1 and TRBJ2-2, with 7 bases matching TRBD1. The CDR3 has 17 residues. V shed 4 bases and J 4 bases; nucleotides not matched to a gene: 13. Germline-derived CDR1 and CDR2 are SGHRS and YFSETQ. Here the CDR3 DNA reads TGCGCCAGCAGCATCCCCTTAGAAGGGGGCAGCACCGGGGAGCTGTTTTTT. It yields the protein CASSIPLEGGSTGELFF.

Here the CDR3 DNA reads TGTGCCATCAGTGAGTCGACCCGGACCGCGGGGGATAATTCACCCCTCCACTTT. This sequence encodes CAISESTRTAGDNSPLHF. This chain joins TRBV10-3 and TRBJ1-6; D might be TRBD1 (5 bases). The CDR3 has 18 amino acids. The germline gives CDR1 ENHRY, CDR2 SYGVKD. V dropped 0 bases and J dropped 5 bases, with 17 bases sitting between them.

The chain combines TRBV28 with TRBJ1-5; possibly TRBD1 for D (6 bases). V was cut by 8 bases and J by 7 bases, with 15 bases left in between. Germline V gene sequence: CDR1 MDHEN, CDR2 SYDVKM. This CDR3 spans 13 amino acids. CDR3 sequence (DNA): TGTGCCAGCGGATCAGGGGAGCGCCAGCCCCAGCATTTT. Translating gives CASGSGERQPQHF. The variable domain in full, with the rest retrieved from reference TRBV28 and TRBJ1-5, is DVKVTQSSRYLVKRTGEKVFLECVQDMDHENMFWYRQDPGLGLRLIYFSYDVKMKEKGDIPEGYSVSREKKERFSLILESASTNQTSMYLCASGSGERQPQHFGDGTRLSIL.

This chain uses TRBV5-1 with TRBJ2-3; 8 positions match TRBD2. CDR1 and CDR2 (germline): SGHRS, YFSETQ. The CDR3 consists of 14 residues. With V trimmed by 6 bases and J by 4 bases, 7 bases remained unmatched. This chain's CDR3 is CASTPAGVSDTQYF. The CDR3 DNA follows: TGCGCCAGCACTCCAGCGGGGGTTTCAGATACGCAGTATTTT.

CDR3 DNA: TGTGCCAGCAGTTTATCGGCAGTGGCTGGCTACACCTTC. Protein product: CASSLSAVAGYTF. This chain uses TRBV27 with TRBJ1-2, with unresolved D. The CDR3 is 13 amino acids. The V end lost 0 bases, the J end lost 7 bases, and 9 bases lay between the germline ends. Germline CDR1 MNHEY, CDR2 SMNVEV (reference sequence).

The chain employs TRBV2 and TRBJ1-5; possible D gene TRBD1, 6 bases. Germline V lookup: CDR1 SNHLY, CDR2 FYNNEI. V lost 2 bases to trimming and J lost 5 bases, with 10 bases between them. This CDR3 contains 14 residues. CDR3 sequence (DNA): TGTGCCAGCAGTGAATGGGGGGGCGATCAGCCCCAGCATTTT. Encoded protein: CASSEWGGDQPQHF.

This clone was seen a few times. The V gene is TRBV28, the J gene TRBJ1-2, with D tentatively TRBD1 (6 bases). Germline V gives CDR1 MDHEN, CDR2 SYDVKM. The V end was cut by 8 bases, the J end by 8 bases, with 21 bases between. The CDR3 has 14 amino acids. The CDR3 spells CASCPAQGPWGYTF. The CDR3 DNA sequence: TGTGCCAGCTGCCCCGCACAGGGTCCCTGGGGCTACACCTTC.

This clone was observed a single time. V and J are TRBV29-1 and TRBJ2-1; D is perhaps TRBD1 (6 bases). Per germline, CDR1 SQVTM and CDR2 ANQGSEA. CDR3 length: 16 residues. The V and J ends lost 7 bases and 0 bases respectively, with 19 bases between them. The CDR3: CSGGQVVVSSYNEQFF. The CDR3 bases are TGCAGCGGGGGGCAGGTGGTCGTAAGCTCCTACAATGAGCAGTTCTTC.

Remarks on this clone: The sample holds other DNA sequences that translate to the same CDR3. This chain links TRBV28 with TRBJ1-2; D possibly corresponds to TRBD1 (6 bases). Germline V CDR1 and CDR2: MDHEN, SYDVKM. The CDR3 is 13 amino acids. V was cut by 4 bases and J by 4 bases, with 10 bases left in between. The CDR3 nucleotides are TGTGCCAGCAGTTCTGGACAGCTCTATGGCTACACCTTC. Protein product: CASSSGQLYGYTF.

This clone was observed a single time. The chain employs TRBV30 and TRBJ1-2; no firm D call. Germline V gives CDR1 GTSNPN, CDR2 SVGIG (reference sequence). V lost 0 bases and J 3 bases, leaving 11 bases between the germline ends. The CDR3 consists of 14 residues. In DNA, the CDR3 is TGTGCCTGGAGTGTACAGCCGGTGCACTATGGCTACACCTTC. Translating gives CAWSVQPVHYGYTF.

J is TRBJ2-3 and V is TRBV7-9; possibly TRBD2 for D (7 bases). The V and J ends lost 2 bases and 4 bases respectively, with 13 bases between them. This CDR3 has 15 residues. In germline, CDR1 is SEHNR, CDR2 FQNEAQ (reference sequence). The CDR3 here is CASSLTGGPSDTQYF. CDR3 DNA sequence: TGTGCCAGCAGCTTAACCGGGGGGCCTTCAGATACGCAGTATTTT.

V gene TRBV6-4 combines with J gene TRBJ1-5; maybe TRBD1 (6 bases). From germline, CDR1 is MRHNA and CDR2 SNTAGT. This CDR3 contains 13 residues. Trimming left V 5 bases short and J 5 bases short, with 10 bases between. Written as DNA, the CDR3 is TGTGCCAGCAGTCCACAGGGCGATCAGCCCCAGCATTTT. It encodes CASSPQGDQPQHF.

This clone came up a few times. CDR3 loop: CASSVGDSGNTIYF. CDR3 DNA: TGTGCCAGCAGCGTCGGGGACTCTGGAAACACCATATATTTT. V is TRBV9 and J is TRBJ1-3; D is ambiguous. This CDR3 has 14 residues. Trimming left V 2 bases short and J 0 bases short, with 6 bases between. From germline, CDR1 is SGDLS and CDR2 YYNGEE.

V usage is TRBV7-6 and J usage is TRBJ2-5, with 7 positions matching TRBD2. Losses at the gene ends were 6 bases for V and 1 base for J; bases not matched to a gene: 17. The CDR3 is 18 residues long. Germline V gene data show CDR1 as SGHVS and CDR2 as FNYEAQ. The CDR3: CASSPTPGLVHPQETQYF. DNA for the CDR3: TGTGCCAGCAGTCCAACCCCCGGACTAGTTCACCCCCAAGAGACCCAGTACTTC.

The CDR3 sequence: CASSLAWAATGTDTQYF. DNA of the CDR3: TGCGCCAGCAGCTTGGCCTGGGCAGCGACAGGCACAGATACGCAGTATTTT. The chain carries TRBV5-1 and TRBJ2-3; D possibly corresponds to TRBD1 (5 bases). V gave up 0 bases and J gave up 1 base, with 15 bases separating them. The CDR3 spans 17 residues. Looked up from germline, CDR1 is SGHRS and CDR2 is YFSETQ.

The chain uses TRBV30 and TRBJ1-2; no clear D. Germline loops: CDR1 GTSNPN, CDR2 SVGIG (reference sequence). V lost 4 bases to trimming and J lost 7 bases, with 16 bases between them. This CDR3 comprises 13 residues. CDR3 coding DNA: TGTGCCTGGATTTGGGCCAGGTCGAGTGGCTACACCTTC. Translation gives CAWIWARSSGYTF.